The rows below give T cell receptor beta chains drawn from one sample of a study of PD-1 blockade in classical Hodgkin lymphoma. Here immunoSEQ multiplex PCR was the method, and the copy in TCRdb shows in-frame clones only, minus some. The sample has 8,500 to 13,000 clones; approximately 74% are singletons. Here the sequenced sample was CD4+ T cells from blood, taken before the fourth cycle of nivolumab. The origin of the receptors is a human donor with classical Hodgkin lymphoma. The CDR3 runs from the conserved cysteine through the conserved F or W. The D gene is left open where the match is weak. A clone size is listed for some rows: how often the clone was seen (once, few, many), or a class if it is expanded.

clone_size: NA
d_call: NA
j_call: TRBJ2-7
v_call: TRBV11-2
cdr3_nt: TGTGCCAGCAGCTTAGGTCGGGGGGCCAGGGGCTACGAGCAGTACTTC
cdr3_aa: CASSLGRGARGYEQYF

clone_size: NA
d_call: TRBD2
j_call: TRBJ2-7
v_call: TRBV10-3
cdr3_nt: TGTGCCATCACCACGGGACTAGCGGGAGTCGACGAGCAGTACTTC
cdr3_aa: CAITTGLAGVDEQYF

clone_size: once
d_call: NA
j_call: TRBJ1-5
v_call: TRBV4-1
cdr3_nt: TGCGCCAGCAGCTCACAGGGAAGTCGTCAGCCCCAGCATTTT
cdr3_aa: CASSSQGSRQPQHF

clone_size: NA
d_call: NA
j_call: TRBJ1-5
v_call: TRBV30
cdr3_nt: TGTGCCTGGAGTGTACCGGGGGTTCAGCCCCAGCATTTT
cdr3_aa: CAWSVPGVQPQHF

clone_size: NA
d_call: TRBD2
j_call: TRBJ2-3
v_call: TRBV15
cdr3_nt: TGTGCCACCAGCAATCCAAGGGGGACTAGCGGGAGTGATACGCAGTATTTT
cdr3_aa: CATSNPRGTSGSDTQYF

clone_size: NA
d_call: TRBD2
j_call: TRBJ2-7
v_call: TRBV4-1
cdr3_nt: TGCGCCAGCAGCCAAGAACTAGCGGCACCCTACGAGCAGTACTTC
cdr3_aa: CASSQELAAPYEQYF

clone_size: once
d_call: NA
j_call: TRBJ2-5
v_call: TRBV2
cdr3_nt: TGTGCCAGCGGTGGGGGGACCCAGTACTTC
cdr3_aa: CASGGGTQYF

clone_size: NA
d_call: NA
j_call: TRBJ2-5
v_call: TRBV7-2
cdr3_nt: TGTGCCAGCAGCTTTGGGGGAATGCCACAAGAGACCCAGTACTTC
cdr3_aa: CASSFGGMPQETQYF

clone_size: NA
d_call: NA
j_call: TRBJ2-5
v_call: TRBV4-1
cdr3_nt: TGCGCCAGCAGCCGGGGACTCAGGCAAGAGACCCAGTACTTC
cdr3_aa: CASSRGLRQETQYF

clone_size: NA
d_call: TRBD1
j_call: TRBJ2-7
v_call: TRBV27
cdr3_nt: TGTGCCAGCCATAGGTTAGGGACAGGGGGCGAGCAGTACTTC
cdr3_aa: CASHRLGTGGEQYF

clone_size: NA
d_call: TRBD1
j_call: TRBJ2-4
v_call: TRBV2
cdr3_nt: TGTGCCAGCAGTGGGACAGGGGGCGCGAGGAACATTCAGTACTTC
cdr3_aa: CASSGTGGARNIQYF

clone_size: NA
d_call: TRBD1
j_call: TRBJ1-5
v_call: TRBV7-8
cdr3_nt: TGTGCCAGCAGCTTAGAGGGGCGGACAGGCGGGCAGCCCCAGCATTTT
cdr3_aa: CASSLEGRTGGQPQHF

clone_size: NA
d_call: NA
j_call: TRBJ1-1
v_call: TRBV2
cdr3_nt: TGTGCCAGCAGTGAATACGAAAACACTGAAGCTTTCTTT
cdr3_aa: CASSEYENTEAFF

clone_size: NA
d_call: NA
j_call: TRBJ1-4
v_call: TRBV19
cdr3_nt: TGTGCCAGTAGTATACGAGGCGGGAGTGAAAAACTGTTTTTT
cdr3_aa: CASSIRGGSEKLFF

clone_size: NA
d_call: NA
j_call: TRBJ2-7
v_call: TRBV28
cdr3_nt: TGTGCCAGCAGTCCTTCCCTTAGCGATCCCTCCTACGAGCAGTACTTC
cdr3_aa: CASSPSLSDPSYEQYF

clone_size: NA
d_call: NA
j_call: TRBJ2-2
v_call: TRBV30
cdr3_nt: TGTGCCTGGAGACGGGAAGGCACCGGGGAGCTGTTTTTT
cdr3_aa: CAWRREGTGELFF

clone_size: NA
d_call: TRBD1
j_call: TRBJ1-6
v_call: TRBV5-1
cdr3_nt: TGCGCCAGCAGCGCACAACCTAGGACAGGACCCAATTCACCCCTCCACTTT
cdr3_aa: CASSAQPRTGPNSPLHF

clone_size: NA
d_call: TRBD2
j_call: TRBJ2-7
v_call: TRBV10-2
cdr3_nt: TGCGCCAGGGTTACTAGCGGGAGCTACGAGCAGTACTTC
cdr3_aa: CARVTSGSYEQYF

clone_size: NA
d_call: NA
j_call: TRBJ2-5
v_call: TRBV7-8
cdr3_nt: TGTGCCAGCAGCTTAGTTGAGCCCCCGGCGACCCAGTACTTC
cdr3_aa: CASSLVEPPATQYF

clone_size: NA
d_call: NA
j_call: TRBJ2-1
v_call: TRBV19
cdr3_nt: TGTGCCAGTAGGGAGTCCTTCGGGACGTTGGAGCAGTTCTTC
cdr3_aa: CASRESFGTLEQFF

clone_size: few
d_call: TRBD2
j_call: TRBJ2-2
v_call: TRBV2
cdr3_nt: TGTGCCAGCAGTTTGCCGGGACTAGCGGGAGCGTCCGGGGAGCTGTTTTTT
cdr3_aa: CASSLPGLAGASGELFF

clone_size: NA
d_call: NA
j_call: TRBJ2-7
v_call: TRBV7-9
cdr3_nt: TGTGCCAGCAGCTTACGTTCCGAGCAGTACTTC
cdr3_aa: CASSLRSEQYF

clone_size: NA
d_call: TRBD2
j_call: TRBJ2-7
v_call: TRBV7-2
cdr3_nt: TGTGCCAGCAGCTTAGGACTAGCGGGAGCGCGGGAGCAGTACTTC
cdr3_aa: CASSLGLAGAREQYF

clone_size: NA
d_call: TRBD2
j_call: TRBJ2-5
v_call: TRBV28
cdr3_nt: TGTGCCAGCAGTTTCGGGGTAGCGGGGGCTTCCCAGTACTTC
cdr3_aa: CASSFGVAGASQYF

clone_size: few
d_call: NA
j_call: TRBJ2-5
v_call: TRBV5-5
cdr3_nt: TGTGCCAGCAGCTTGTCGCAGGAGGGGACCCAGTACTTC
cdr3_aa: CASSLSQEGTQYF

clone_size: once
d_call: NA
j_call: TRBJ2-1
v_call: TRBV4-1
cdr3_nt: TGCGCCAGCAGCCCCAGACAGTACAATGAGCAGTTCTTC
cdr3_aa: CASSPRQYNEQFF

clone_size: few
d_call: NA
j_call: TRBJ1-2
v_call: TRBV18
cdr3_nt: TGTGCCAGCTCACCGTGGGGGGAGAGCTACACCTTC
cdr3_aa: CASSPWGESYTF

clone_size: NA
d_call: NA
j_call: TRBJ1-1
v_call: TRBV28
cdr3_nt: TGTGCCAGCAGTTTACTCAGGGTGAACACTGAAGCTTTCTTT
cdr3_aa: CASSLLRVNTEAFF

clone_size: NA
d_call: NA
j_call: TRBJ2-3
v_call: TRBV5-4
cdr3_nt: TGTGCCAGCAGCTTGGACCAGTTAGATACGCAGTATTTT
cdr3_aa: CASSLDQLDTQYF

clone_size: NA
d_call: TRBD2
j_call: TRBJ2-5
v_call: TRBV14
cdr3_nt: TGTGCCAGCAGCCAAGTTGTAGCGGGAGGAACTCAGTACTTC
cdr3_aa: CASSQVVAGGTQYF

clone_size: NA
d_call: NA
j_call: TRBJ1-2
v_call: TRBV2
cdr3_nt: TGTGCCAGCAGTCAACCGGAGGGCGCCTTGGGAGGCTACACCTTC
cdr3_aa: CASSQPEGALGGYTF

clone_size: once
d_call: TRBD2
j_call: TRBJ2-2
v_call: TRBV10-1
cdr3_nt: TGCGCCAGCAGTTCCGCTAGCGGGAACACCGGGGAGCTGTTTTTT
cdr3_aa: CASSSASGNTGELFF

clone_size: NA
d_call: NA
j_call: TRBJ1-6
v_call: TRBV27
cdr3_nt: TGTGCCAGCAGCAACGGACAGATAACTTCACCCCTCCACTTT
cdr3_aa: CASSNGQITSPLHF

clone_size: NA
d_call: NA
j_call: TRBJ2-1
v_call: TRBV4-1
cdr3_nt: TGCGCCAGCAGCCGCCAACCCTCCGCGGACATCTCCTACAATGAGCAGTTCTTC
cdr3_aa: CASSRQPSADISYNEQFF

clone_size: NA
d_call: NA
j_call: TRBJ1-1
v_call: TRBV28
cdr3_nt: TGTGCCAGCAGTTTGGTCGGTGCAATGAACACTGAAGCTTTCTTT
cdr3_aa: CASSLVGAMNTEAFF

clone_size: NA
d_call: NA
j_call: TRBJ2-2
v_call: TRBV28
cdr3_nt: TGTGCCAGCAGCCAACTTACTAAGAACACCGGGGAGCTGTTTTTT
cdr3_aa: CASSQLTKNTGELFF

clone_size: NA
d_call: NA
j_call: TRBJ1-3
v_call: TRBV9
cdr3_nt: TGTGCCAGCAGCGTAGATCCGGGTCAAAACACCATATATTTT
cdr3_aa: CASSVDPGQNTIYF

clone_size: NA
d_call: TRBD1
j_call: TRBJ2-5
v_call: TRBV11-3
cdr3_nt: TGTGCCAGCAGCTTAAGGGGACAGGGGGCGCGGGAGACCCAGTACTTC
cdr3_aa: CASSLRGQGARETQYF

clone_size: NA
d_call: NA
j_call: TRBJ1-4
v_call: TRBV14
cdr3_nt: TGTGCCAGCAGCCTACAGGGATGGACTGAAAAACTGTTTTTT
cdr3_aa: CASSLQGWTEKLFF

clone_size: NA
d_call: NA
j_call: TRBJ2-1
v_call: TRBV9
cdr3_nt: TGTGCCAGCAGCCCCTACCGAGATGAGCAGTTCTTC
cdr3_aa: CASSPYRDEQFF

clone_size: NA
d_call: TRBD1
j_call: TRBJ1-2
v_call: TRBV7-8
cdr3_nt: TGTGCCAGCAGCCCCGGGACAGGGGACTATGGCTACACCTTC
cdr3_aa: CASSPGTGDYGYTF

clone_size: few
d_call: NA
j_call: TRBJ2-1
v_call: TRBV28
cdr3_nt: TGTGCCAGCAGTTTAATAACTTCATCCTCCTACAATGAGCAGTTCTTC
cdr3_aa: CASSLITSSSYNEQFF

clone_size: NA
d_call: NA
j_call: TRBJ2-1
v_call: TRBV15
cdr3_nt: TGTGCCACCAGCGGGGGACGGCGAAGCTCCTACAATGAGCAGTTCTTC
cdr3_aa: CATSGGRRSSYNEQFF

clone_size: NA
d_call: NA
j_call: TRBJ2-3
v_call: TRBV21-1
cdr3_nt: TGTGCCAGCAGCAAAAGACTAGCGGGAGGGCCGTTGGCAGATACGCAGTATTTT
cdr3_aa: CASSKRLAGGPLADTQYF

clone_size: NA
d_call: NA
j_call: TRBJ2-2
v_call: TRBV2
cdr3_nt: TGTGCCAGCAGTGCGATACAGGGTAGGGTTAGCACCGGGGAGCTGTTTTTT
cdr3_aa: CASSAIQGRVSTGELFF

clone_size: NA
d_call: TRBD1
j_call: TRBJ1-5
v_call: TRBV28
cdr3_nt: TGTGCCAGCGGGACAGGGGGGAGCAATCAGCCCCAGCATTTT
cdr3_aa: CASGTGGSNQPQHF

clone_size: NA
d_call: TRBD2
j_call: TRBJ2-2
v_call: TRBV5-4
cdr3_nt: TGTGCCAGCAGCTTGCGTGGTAGCGGGAGTCCCGGGGAGCTGTTTTTT
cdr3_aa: CASSLRGSGSPGELFF

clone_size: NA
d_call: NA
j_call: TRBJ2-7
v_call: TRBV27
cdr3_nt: TGTGCCAGCAGTCTCAAGGGGCAGGCCTACGAGCAGTACTTC
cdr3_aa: CASSLKGQAYEQYF

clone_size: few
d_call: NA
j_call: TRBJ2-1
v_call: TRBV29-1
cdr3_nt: TGCAGCGTTGCGCAGGGGTACACCTACAATGAGCAGTTCTTC
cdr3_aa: CSVAQGYTYNEQFF

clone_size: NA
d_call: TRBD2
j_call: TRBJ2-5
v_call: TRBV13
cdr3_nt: TGTGCCAGCAGCTTAGAGCGGGGGAGGAACCAAGAGACCCAGTACTTC
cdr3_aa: CASSLERGRNQETQYF

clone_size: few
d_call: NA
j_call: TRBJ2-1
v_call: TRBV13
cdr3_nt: TGTGCCAGCAGCTACTCCAGACAGGTGCCGCTTGATGAGCAGTTCTTC
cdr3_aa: CASSYSRQVPLDEQFF